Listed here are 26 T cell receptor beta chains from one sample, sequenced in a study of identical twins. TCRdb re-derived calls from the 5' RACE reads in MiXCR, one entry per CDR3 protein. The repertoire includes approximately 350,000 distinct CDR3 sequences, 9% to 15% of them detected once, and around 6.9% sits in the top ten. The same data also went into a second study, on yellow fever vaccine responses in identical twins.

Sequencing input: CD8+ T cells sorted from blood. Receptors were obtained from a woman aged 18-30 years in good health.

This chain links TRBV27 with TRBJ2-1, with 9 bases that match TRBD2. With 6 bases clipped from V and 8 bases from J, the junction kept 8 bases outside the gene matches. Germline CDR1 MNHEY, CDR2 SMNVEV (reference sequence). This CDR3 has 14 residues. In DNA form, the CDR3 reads TGTGCCAGCAGCCCCCTGCGGGGGGGCGATGAGCAGTTCTTC. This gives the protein CASSPLRGGDEQFF.

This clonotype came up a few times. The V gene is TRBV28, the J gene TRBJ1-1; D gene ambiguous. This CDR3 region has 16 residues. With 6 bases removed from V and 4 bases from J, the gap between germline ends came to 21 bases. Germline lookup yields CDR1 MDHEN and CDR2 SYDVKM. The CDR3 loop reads CASSPILVLKGTEAFF. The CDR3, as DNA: TGTGCCAGCAGCCCTATCCTTGTTCTTAAGGGCACTGAAGCTTTCTTT. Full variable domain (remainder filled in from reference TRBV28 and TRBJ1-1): DVKVTQSSRYLVKRTGEKVFLECVQDMDHENMFWYRQDPGLGLRLIYFSYDVKMKEKGDIPEGYSVSREKKERFSLILESASTNQTSMYLCASSPILVLKGTEAFFGQGTRLTVV.

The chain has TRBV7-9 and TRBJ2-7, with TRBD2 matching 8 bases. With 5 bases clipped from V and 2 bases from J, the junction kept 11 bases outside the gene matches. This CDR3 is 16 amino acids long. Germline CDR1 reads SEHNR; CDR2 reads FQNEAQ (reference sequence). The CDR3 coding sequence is TGTGCCAGCAGCCCGGGCGGTACGGGAGGGCCCTACGAGCAGTACTTC. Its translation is CASSPGGTGGPYEQYF.

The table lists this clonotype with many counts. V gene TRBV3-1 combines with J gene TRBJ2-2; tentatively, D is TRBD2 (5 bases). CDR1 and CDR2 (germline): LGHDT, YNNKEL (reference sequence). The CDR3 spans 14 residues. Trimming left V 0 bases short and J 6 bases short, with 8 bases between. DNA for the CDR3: TGTGCCAGCAGCCAAGAGGGAGCTCCCGGGGAGCTGTTTTTT. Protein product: CASSQEGAPGELFF.

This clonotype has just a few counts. The CDR3 region is CASTTSGRGRDEQFF. The CDR3 nucleotides are TGTGCCAGCACCACCTCGGGCAGGGGGCGGGATGAGCAGTTCTTC. The chain carries TRBV7-9 and TRBJ2-1; 8 bases line up with TRBD1. J lost 8 bases, V lost 7 bases, and 13 bases had no gene match. Germline CDR1 reads SEHNR; CDR2 reads FQNEAQ (reference sequence). The CDR3 has 15 amino acids.

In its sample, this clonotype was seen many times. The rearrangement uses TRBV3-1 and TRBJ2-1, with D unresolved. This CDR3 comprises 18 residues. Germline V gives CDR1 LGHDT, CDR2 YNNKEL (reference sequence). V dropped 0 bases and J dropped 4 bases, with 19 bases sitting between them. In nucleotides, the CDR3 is TGTGCCAGCAGCCAAGATGAGTGGCCCACAGAGACATACAATGAGCAGTTCTTC. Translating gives CASSQDEWPTETYNEQFF.

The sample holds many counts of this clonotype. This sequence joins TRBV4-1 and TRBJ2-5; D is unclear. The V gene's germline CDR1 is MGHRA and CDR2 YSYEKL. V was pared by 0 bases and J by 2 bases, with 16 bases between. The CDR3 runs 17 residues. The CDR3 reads CASSQDMSRSLQETQYF. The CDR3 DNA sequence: TGCGCCAGCAGCCAAGATATGTCCAGGTCGCTTCAAGAGACCCAGTACTTC.

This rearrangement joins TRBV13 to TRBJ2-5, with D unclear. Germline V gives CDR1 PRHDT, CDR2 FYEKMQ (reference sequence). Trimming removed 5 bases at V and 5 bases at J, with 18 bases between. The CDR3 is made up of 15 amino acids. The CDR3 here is CASSPAISSRETQYF. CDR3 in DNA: TGTGCCAGCAGCCCGGCGATTAGCTCACGCGAGACCCAGTACTTC.

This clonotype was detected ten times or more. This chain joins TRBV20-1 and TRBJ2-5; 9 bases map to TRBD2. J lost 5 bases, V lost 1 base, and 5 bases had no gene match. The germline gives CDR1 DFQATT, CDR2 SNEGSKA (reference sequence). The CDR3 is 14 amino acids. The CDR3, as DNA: TGCAGTGCTAGAGTAGGACTAGCGATTGAGACCCAGTACTTC. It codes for CSARVGLAIETQYF.

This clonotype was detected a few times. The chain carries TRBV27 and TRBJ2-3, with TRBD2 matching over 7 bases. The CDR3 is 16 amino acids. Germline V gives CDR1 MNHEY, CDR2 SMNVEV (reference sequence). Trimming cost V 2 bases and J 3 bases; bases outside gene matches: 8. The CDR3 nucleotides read TGTGCCAGCAGTTTAGGTGCAGGACTAGGAACAGATACGCAGTATTTT. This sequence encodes CASSLGAGLGTDTQYF.

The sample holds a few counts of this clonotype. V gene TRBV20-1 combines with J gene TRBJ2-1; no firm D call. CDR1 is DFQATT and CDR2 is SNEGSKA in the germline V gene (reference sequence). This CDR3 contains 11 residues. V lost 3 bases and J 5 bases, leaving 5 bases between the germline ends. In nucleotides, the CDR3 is TGCAGTGCTAGCTTCGACAATGAGCAGTTCTTC. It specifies CSASFDNEQFF.

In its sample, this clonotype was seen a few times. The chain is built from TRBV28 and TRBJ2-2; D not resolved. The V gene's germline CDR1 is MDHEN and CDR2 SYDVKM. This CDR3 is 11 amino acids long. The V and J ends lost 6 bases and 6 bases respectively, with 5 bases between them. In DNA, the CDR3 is TGTGCCAGCAGCTGGGCCGGGGAGCTGTTTTTT. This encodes CASSWAGELFF.

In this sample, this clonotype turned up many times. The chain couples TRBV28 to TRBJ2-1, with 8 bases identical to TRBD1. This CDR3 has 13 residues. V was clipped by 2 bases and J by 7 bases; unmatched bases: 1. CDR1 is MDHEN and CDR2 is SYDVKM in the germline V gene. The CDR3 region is CASSLQGANEQFF. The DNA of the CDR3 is TGTGCCAGCAGTTTACAGGGGGCAAATGAGCAGTTCTTC.

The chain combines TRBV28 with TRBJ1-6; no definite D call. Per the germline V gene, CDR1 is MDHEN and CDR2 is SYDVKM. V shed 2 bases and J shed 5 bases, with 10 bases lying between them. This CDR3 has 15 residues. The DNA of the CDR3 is TGTGCCAGCAGTTTACGAGCCACCAATAATTCACCCCTCCACTTT. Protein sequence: CASSLRATNNSPLHF.

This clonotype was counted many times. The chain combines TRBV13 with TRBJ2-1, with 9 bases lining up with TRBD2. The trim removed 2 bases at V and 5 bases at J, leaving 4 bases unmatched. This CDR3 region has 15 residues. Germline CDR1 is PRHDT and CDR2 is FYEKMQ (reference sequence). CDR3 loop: CASSLMASGNNEQFF. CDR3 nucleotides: TGTGCCAGCAGCTTAATGGCTAGCGGGAACAATGAGCAGTTCTTC.

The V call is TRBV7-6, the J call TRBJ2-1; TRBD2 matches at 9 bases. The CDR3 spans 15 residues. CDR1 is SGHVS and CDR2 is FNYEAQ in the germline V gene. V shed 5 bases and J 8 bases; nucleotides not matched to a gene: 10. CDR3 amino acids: CASSLEGGRAYEQFF. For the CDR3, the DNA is TGTGCCAGCAGCCTCGAGGGCGGGAGGGCCTATGAGCAGTTCTTC.

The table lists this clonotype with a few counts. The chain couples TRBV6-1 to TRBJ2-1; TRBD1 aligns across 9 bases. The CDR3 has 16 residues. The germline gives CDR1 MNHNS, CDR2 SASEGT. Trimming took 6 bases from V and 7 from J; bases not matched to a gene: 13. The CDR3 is CASSQDRGRSMNEQFF. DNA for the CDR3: TGTGCCAGCAGCCAAGACAGGGGGAGGTCTATGAATGAGCAGTTCTTC.

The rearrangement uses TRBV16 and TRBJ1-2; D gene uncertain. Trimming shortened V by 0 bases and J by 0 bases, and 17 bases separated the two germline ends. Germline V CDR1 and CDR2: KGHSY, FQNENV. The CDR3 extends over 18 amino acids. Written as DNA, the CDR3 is TGTGCCAGCAGCCAATCACCCATTCCAGCAAAATCTAACTATGGCTACACCTTC. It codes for CASSQSPIPAKSNYGYTF.

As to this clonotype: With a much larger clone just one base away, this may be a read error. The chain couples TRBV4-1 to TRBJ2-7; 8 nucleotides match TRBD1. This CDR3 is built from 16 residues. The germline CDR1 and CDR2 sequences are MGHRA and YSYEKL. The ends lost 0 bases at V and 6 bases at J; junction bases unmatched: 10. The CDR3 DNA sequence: TGCGCCAGCAGCCAAGATTTTCCAGGGGGCAGCTGCGAGCAGTACTTC. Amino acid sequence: CASSQDFPGGSCEQYF.

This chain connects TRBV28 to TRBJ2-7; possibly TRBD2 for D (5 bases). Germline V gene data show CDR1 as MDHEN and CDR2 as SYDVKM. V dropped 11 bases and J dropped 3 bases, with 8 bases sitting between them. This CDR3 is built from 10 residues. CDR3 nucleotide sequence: TGTGCCGTCGGGGACTACGAGCAGTACTTC. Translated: CAVGDYEQYF.

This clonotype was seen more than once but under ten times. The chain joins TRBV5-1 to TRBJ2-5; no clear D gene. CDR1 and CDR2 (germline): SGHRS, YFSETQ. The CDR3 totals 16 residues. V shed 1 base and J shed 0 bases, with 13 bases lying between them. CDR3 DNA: TGCGCCAGCAGCTTGCGGTGGCCTGAGTACCAAGAGACCCAGTACTTC. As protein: CASSLRWPEYQETQYF.

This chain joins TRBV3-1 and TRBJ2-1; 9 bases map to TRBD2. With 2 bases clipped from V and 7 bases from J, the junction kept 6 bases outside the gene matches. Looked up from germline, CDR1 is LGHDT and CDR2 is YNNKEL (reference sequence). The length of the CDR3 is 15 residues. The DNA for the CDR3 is TGTGCCAGCAGCCAATACCTGCGGGAGGGGAATGAGCAGTTCTTC. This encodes CASSQYLREGNEQFF.

CDR3 nucleotides: TGTGCCAGCAGCCAAGTCCCCAACTACAATGAGCAGTTCTTC. Encoded protein: CASSQVPNYNEQFF. The chain links TRBV3-1 to TRBJ2-1; D not certain. Germline lookup yields CDR1 LGHDT and CDR2 YNNKEL (reference sequence). This CDR3 is 14 amino acids long. V was pared by 1 base and J by 3 bases, with 7 bases between.

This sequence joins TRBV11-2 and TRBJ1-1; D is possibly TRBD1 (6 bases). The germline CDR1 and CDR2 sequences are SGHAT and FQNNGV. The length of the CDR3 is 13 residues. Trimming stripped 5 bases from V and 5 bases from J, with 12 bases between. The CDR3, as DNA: TGTGCCAGCAGCACAGGGATGGGGACTGAAGCTTTCTTT. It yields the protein CASSTGMGTEAFF.

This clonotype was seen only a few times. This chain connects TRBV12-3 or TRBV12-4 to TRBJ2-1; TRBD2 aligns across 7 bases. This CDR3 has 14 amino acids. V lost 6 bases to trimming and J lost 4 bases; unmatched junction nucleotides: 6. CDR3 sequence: CASRATSHYNEQFF. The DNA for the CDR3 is TGTGCCAGCAGAGCGACTAGCCATTACAATGAGCAGTTCTTC.

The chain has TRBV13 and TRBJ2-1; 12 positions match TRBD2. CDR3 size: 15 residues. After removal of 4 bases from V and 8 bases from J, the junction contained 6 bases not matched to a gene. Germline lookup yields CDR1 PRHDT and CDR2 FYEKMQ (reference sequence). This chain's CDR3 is CASSYRLAGVDEQFF. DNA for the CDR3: TGTGCCAGCAGCTACAGACTAGCGGGAGTGGATGAGCAGTTCTTC. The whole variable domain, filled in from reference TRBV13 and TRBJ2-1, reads AAGVIQSPRHLIKEKRETATLKCYPIPRHDTVYWYQQGPGQDPQFLISFYEKMQSDKGSIPDRFSAQQFSDYHSELNMSSLELGDSALYFCASSYRLAGVDEQFFGPGTRLTVL.